The clone carrying this T cell receptor (beta chain) appeared a few times. What it binds is unknown. The CDR3 totals 14 residues. V was clipped by 6 bases and J by 0 bases, with 9 bases between them. Germline V gene sequence: CDR1 MNHNS, CDR2 SASEGT. The primer mix had 60 Vbeta and 13 Jbeta primers. Assay used: immunoSEQ multiplex PCR; TCRdb lists only in-frame clones, some missing. The repertoire holds 110,000 to 150,000 clones, with approximately 83% as singletons. This sample stems from a study of cytomegalovirus exposure and HLA in healthy donors. Study in general: Out of 150 million to 200 million T cells, an earlier analysis found some 120 million unique TCR beta sequences in total. There were 75 million to 95 million unique TCRs (from HLA-typed donors) in an early data release.

Points from the study as a whole: TCR beta sequences reportedly predicted most subjects' HLA-A and HLA-B alleles accurately.

Specimen: PBMCs. The receptor was derived from a woman in her forties in good health and CMV-seronegative. The chain couples TRBV6-1 to TRBJ1-5; D remains unclear. CDR3 loop: CASRRVVSNQPQHF. The CDR3 nucleotides read TGTGCCAGCAGGAGGGTGGTTAGCAATCAGCCCCAGCATTTT.